One sample yielded the 21 T cell receptor beta chains listed below, sequenced in a study of blood T cell repertoires in COVID-19. Clones were read by immunoSEQ multiplex PCR, and TCRdb kept only the in-frame ones, dropping some. Among 250,000 to 300,000 clones listed, approximately 91% were seen once. Sequencing used PBMCs or T cells enriched from blood (not recorded which). These receptors were obtained from a middle-aged woman who had recovered from COVID-19.

The rearrangement joins TRBV6-1 to TRBJ1-4; D ambiguous. Per the germline V gene, CDR1 is MNHNS and CDR2 is SASEGT. The V and J ends lost 0 bases and 8 bases respectively, with 10 bases between them. There are 14 residues in the CDR3. In DNA form, the CDR3 reads TGTGCCAGCAGTGAAGCGCGGAGGCGGGAAAAACTGTTTTTT. Residues: CASSEARRREKLFF.

The chain is built from TRBV30 and TRBJ1-2, with D perhaps matching TRBD1 (5 bases). Germline loops: CDR1 GTSNPN, CDR2 SVGIG (reference sequence). The ends were cut back, 0 bases at V and 3 bases at J, with 11 bases in the middle. This CDR3 is built from 14 residues. The CDR3 bases are TGTGCCTGGAGTGTAATGGTACAGGACTATGGCTACACCTTC. Its translation: CAWSVMVQDYGYTF.

The V call is TRBV2, the J call TRBJ1-1; 9 bases line up with TRBD1. CDR3 size: 13 residues. Trimming cost V 8 bases and J 4 bases; bases outside gene matches: 5. CDR1 and CDR2 from the germline V gene are SNHLY and FYNNEI. The CDR3: CASCRTGATEAFF. CDR3 DNA: TGTGCCAGCTGCAGGACAGGGGCCACTGAAGCTTTCTTT.

The CDR3 DNA reads TGTGCCAGCAGCCAAGATCTCCAGAGGGGGCGAAGAACTGAAGCTTTCTTT. Its protein is CASSQDLQRGRRTEAFF. The rearrangement uses TRBV4-2 and TRBJ1-1; TRBD1 agrees at 7 bases. With V trimmed by 0 bases and J by 5 bases, 12 bases remained unmatched. Per the germline V gene, CDR1 is LGHNA and CDR2 is YNFKEQ. The CDR3 has 17 amino acids.

On this clone: The junction does not match germline at one end; this may be a read error. V usage is TRBV11-1 and J usage is TRBJ2-1; D is possibly TRBD1 (5 bases). This CDR3 has 14 amino acids. Germline V gene lookup returns CDR1 SGHAT and CDR2 FQDESV (reference sequence). The CDR3 DNA follows: TGTGCCAGCAGCCCACATTCAGGGTACACTGAGCAGTTCTTC. Translating gives CASSPHSGYTEQFF.

The V and J genes are TRBV5-8 and TRBJ2-7; 9 bases are shared with TRBD1. Losses at the gene ends were 0 bases for V and 2 bases for J; bases not matched to a gene: 3. This CDR3 spans 15 amino acids. From germline, CDR1 is SGHTS and CDR2 YDEGEE. The chain's CDR3 is CASSLVGTGPYEQYF. CDR3 DNA: TGTGCCAGCAGCTTGGTAGGGACAGGGCCCTACGAGCAGTACTTC.

J is TRBJ1-5 and V is TRBV2, with 7 bases lining up with TRBD1. The CDR3 covers 13 residues. J was trimmed by 6 bases and V by 6 bases; bases with no gene match: 5. The germline V gene has CDR1 SNHLY and CDR2 FYNNEI. For the CDR3, the DNA is TGTGCCAGCAGAAACAGGGGAGGTCAGCCCCAGCATTTT. Amino acids: CASRNRGGQPQHF.

The chain employs TRBV10-1 and TRBJ1-4; D gene unclear. The CDR3 runs 8 residues. Germline CDR1 and CDR2: WNHNN and SYGVQD (reference sequence). V was pared by 10 bases and J by 13 bases, with 7 bases between. Written as DNA, the CDR3 is TGCGCCAACTCAAGACTGTTTTTT. This gives the protein CANSRLFF.

J is TRBJ1-5 and V is TRBV6-5; no reliable D call. The CDR3 is 13 amino acids. Germline assignment: CDR1 MNHEY and CDR2 SVGAGI. The ends were cut back, 6 bases at V and 8 bases at J, with 14 bases in the middle. CDR3 loop: CASRATEVKPQHF. The CDR3 nucleotides are TGTGCCAGCAGAGCTACCGAAGTGAAGCCCCAGCATTTT.

V is TRBV11-2 and J is TRBJ2-7, with D possibly being TRBD2 (6 bases). Germline assignment: CDR1 SGHAT and CDR2 FQNNGV. V shed 2 bases and J shed 6 bases, with 8 bases lying between them. This CDR3 has 12 amino acids. CDR3 DNA: TGTGCCAGCAGCTTACAGGGAGGCGAGCAGTACTTC. Its protein product is CASSLQGGEQYF.

With respect to this clone: Other DNA variants within this sample encode the same CDR3. The rearrangement uses TRBV29-1 and TRBJ2-3, with a possible D match to TRBD1 (6 bases). CDR1 is SQVTM, CDR2 ANQGSEA, per germline. The CDR3 sequence is 14 residues long. V dropped 1 base and J dropped 2 bases, with 10 bases sitting between them. CDR3: CSVEGQGYTDTQYF. CDR3 bases: TGCAGCGTTGAAGGCCAGGGGTACACAGATACGCAGTATTTT.

The chain couples TRBV2 to TRBJ2-3; D is perhaps TRBD1 (6 bases). V lost 4 bases to trimming and J lost 2 bases, with 13 bases between them. The CDR3 is 15 amino acids. Germline V gene lookup returns CDR1 SNHLY and CDR2 FYNNEI. The CDR3 sequence is CASSVQGTTTDTQYF. As DNA, the CDR3 is TGTGCCAGCAGTGTACAGGGTACAACCACAGATACGCAGTATTTT.

The V gene is TRBV19, the J gene TRBJ2-5; a possible D gene is TRBD1 (6 bases). The CDR3 runs 15 residues. Trimming shortened V by 6 bases and J by 5 bases, and 19 bases separated the two germline ends. Germline V gene lookup returns CDR1 LNHDA and CDR2 SQIVND (reference sequence). Here the CDR3 reads CASSNEQGLRETQYF. The CDR3, as DNA: TGTGCCAGTAGCAACGAGCAGGGGCTCCGGGAGACCCAGTACTTC.

V usage is TRBV9 and J usage is TRBJ2-5; D unclear. Germline V CDR1 and CDR2: SGDLS, YYNGEE. CDR3 length equals 15 residues. The V end was cut by 4 bases, the J end by 5 bases, with 18 bases between. CDR3 sequence reads: CASSPTGPSRETQYF. In DNA, the CDR3 is TGTGCCAGCAGCCCTACGGGTCCCAGTCGGGAGACCCAGTACTTC.

This clone was found once. The chain links TRBV11-2 to TRBJ1-2; TRBD1 agrees at 8 bases. The J segment lost 2 bases and the V segment lost 4 bases, leaving 9 bases of the junction unmatched. CDR1 SGHAT and CDR2 FQNNGV come from the germline V gene. The CDR3 spans 16 residues. The CDR3 DNA sequence: TGTGCCAGCAGCTCGCCGGGGGGACAGGCCAACTATGGCTACACCTTC. This translates into CASSSPGGQANYGYTF.

This CDR3 is CASSIPQGPTNEKLFF. CDR3 coding DNA: TGTGCCAGCAGCATCCCCCAGGGCCCAACTAATGAAAAACTGTTTTTT. The chain combines TRBV21-1 with TRBJ1-4; the table's TRBD1 call for D was not verified on the DNA. TRBV21-1 is a listed pseudogene. The CDR3 covers 16 residues.

The chain recombines TRBV5-4 with TRBJ1-2, with D possibly being TRBD1 (6 bases). Germline CDR1 is SGHNT and CDR2 is YYREEE (reference sequence). The germline V and J ends were trimmed by 0 bases and 7 bases, with 16 bases remaining between them. The CDR3 has 15 amino acids. The CDR3 loop is CASSLGQGLMSGYTF. CDR3 bases: TGTGCCAGCAGCTTGGGGCAGGGGCTGATGAGTGGCTACACCTTC.

V gene TRBV6-1 combines with J gene TRBJ1-6, with 12 nucleotides matching TRBD1. V was clipped by 2 bases and J by 8 bases; unmatched bases: 4. The length of the CDR3 is 16 residues. The V gene's germline CDR1 is MNHNS and CDR2 SASEGT. The CDR3 DNA reads as TGTGCCAGCAGTGAACGGGACAGGGGGCGTTATTCACCCCTCCACTTT. Translated, it gives CASSERDRGRYSPLHF.

This clone was observed a few times. This chain connects TRBV7-9 to TRBJ1-6, with D possibly matching TRBD1 (5 bases). V was cut by 1 base and J by 6 bases, with 10 bases left in between. The CDR3 totals 15 residues. CDR1 and CDR2 (germline): SEHNR, FQNEAQ (reference sequence). The CDR3 reads CASSLVQGGNSPLHF. As DNA, the CDR3 is TGTGCCAGCAGCTTAGTGCAGGGTGGTAATTCACCCCTCCACTTT.

The V call is TRBV18, the J call TRBJ2-2, with 9 bases fitting TRBD1. The CDR3 extends over 14 amino acids. V was pared by 5 bases and J by 5 bases, with 3 bases of the junction left unmatched. Germline loops: CDR1 KGHSH, CDR2 LQKENI. Here the CDR3 reads CASSADRGTGELFF. CDR3 DNA: TGTGCCAGCTCAGCCGACAGGGGGACCGGGGAGCTGTTTTTT.

This chain links TRBV2 with TRBJ2-5, with TRBD2 as a possible D gene (5 bases). Germline V gene data show CDR1 as SNHLY and CDR2 as FYNNEI. V was trimmed by 8 bases and J by 5 bases, leaving 18 bases between them. The CDR3 contains 14 residues. The CDR3 DNA reads TGTGCCAGCGGATTTCGGGGATTTGGGGAGACCCAGTACTTC. It translates to CASGFRGFGETQYF.